This T cell receptor (beta chain) is from a study of CD8 T cells in ankylosing spondylitis. Regarding the study as a whole: Blood from ankylosing spondylitis patients appeared to carry a characteristic roughly eight-variant TCR beta motif. Previous work reported some of these motif variants in the synovial fluid and blood of reactive arthritis. Matched ankylosing spondylitis synovial fluid reportedly contained a significantly enriched population of disease-linked clones.

J gave up 2 bases and V 1 base, and 8 bases lay outside the gene matches. The CDR3 length is 16 residues. From germline, CDR1 is LGHNA and CDR2 YNFKEQ. A word on this clonotype: Its antigen remains unknown.

Quantitative 5'-RACE was performed with molecular barcodes, and it yielded the TCR beta libraries. One entry per CDR3 protein, called by TCRdb with MiXCR from the 5' RACE reads. The table records approximately 540,000 distinct CDR3 sequences, over 9.5% of them present only once. The specimen sequenced was blood, either unsorted or a sorted T cell fraction (not recorded which). The TCR originated in a male donor with ankylosing spondylitis. The V call is TRBV4-2, the J call TRBJ2-7; 7 positions match TRBD1. The CDR3 sequence: CASSQARDSNAYEQYF. Written as DNA, the CDR3 is TGTGCCAGCAGCCAAGCCCGGGACAGCAATGCCTACGAGCAGTACTTC.